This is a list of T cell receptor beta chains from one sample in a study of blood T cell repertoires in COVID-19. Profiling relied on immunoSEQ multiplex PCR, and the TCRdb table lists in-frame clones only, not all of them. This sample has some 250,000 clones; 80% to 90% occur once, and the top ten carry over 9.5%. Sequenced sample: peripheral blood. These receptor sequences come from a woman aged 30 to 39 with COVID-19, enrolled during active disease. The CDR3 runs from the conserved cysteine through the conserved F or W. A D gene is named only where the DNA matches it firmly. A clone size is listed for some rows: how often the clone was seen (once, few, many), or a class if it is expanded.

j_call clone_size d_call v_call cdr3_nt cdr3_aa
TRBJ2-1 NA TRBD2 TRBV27 TGTGCCAGCAGTTACCATAGCGGGGGGGCCTACAATGAGCAGTTCTTC CASSYHSGGAYNEQFF
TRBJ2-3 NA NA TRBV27 TGTGCCAGCAGACCAGGGTCCACAGATACGCAGTATTTT CASRPGSTDTQYF
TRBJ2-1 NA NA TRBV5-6 TGTGCCAGCAGCTTTGGACAGCCGAACAATGAGCAGTTCTTC CASSFGQPNNEQFF
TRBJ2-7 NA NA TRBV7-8 TGTGCCAGCAGCCCTCTCTCCTACGAGCAGTACTTC CASSPLSYEQYF
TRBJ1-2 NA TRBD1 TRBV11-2 TGTGCCAGCAGCCCCCGCCCCGGGACAGGAATTAGCTACACCTTC CASSPRPGTGISYTF
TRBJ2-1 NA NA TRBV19 TGTGCCAGTAGTATAGACGGGACTCTTATCGTACAAGGGCAGTTCTTC CASSIDGTLIVQGQFF
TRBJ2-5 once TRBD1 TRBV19 TGTGCCAGTAGTATGCTAGGGGCCAGGACAGGGCCAGAGACCCAGTACTTC CASSMLGARTGPETQYF
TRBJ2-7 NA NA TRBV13 TGTGCCAGCAGCTTTCAGGGCCCCTCCTACGAGCAGTACTTC CASSFQGPSYEQYF
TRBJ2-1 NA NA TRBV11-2 TGTGCCAGCAGCCTGATAGGGGTCTCCTACAATGAGCAGTTCTTC CASSLIGVSYNEQFF
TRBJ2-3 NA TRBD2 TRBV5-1 TGCGCCAGCAGCTTGGTATTTTTAGCGGGTACAGATACGCAGTATTTT CASSLVFLAGTDTQYF
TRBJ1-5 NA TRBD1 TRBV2 TGTGCCAGCAGTGATCAGGGGGCGCGTAGCAATCAGCCCCAGCATTTT CASSDQGARSNQPQHF
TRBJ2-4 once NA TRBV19 TGTGCCAGTAGTATTTCCTTCCGAGGAAATCCCAAAAACATTCAGTACTTC CASSISFRGNPKNIQYF
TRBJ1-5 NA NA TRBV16 TGTGCCAGCAGCCAACCTTATCAGCCCCAGCATTTT CASSQPYQPQHF
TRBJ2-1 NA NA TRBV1 TGCACCAGCAGCCACACCGGGACTAGCGTGTACAATGAGCAGTTCTTC CTSSHTGTSVYNEQFF
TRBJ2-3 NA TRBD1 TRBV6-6 TGTGCCAGCAGTCGGGACAGTAGCACAGATACGCAGTATTTT CASSRDSSTDTQYF
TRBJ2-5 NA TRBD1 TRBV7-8 TGTGCCAGCAGCTTGATGCAGGGGGCTTACCAAGAGACCCAGTACTTC CASSLMQGAYQETQYF
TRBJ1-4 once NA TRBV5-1 TGCGCCAGCAGCTTGCGGCAGGCGACAGCAACTAATGAAAAACTGTTTTTT CASSLRQATATNEKLFF
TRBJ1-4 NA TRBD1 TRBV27 TGTGCCAGCAGCACAACAGGGGGCGAGGATGAAAAACTGTTTTTT CASSTTGGEDEKLFF
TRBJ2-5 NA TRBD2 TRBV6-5 TGTGCCAGCAGTTCCAGCGGGGGCATCCAAGAGACCCAGTACTTC CASSSSGGIQETQYF
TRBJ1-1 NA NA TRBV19 TGTGCCAGTACCTCATTTACAGGGAGCAACACTGAAGCTTTCTTT CASTSFTGSNTEAFF
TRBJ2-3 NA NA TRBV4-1 TGCGCCAGCAGCCAAGACCGAAGGGGGGGCCTGGCAGATACGCAGTATTTT CASSQDRRGGLADTQYF
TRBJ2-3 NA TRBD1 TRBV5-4 TGTGCCAGCAGCGTAACAGGGGACGGCACAGATACGCAGTATTTT CASSVTGDGTDTQYF
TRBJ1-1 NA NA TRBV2 TGTGCCAGCAGTTCAACCAGGGCTGGCACTGAAGCTTTCTTT CASSSTRAGTEAFF
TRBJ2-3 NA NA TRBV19 TGTGCCACCTCAATCCTAGCCACAGATACGCAGTATTTT CATSILATDTQYF
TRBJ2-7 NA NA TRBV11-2 TGTGCCAGCAGCTGGTGGGACTCGCTGGGGGAGCAGTACTTC CASSWWDSLGEQYF
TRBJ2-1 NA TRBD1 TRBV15 TGTGCCACCAGCAGCGACAGGGGACCCGGTTTTCAGTTCTTC CATSSDRGPGFQFF
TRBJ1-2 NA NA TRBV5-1 TGCGCCAGCAGCCTAGCACAGGGTATCCTTAATGGCTACACCTTC CASSLAQGILNGYTF
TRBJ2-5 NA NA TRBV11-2 TGTGCCAGCAGCCAATCCCCAGAGACCCAGTACTTC CASSQSPETQYF
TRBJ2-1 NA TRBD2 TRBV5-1 TGCGCCAGCAGCCCGAGGGCTAGCGGGGCGCTAACTTCCTACAATGAGCAGTTCTTC CASSPRASGALTSYNEQFF
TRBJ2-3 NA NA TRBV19 TGTGCCAGTAAAAGTAGGGGTCAAACAGATACGCAGTATTTT CASKSRGQTDTQYF
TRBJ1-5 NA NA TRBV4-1 TGCGCCAGCAGCCAAGAGACAGCTTATCAGCCCCAGCATTTT CASSQETAYQPQHF
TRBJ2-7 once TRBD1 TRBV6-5 TGTGCCAGCAGTTACGACTGGGACAGTCCCTACGAGCAGTACTTC CASSYDWDSPYEQYF
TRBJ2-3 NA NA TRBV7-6 TGTGCCAGCAGCCCGAGCCGTACAGGGTCCGGCACAGATACGCAGTATTTT CASSPSRTGSGTDTQYF
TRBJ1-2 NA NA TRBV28 TGTGCCAGCAGTCCAGGGAACCCGACTGATGGCTACACCTTC CASSPGNPTDGYTF
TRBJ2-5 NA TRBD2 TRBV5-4 TGTGCCAGCAGCCCCGCGGGGGGGGTATTGGAGACCCAGTACTTC CASSPAGGVLETQYF
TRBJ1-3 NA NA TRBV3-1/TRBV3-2 TGTGCCAGCAGCCAATGGGGGGAAGCGGGGCACGGCTCTGGAAACACCATATATTTT CASSQWGEAGHGSGNTIYF
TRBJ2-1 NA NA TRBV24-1 TGTGCCACCAGGGACAGACTCGGTGAGCAGTTCTTC CATRDRLGEQFF
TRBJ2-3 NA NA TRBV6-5 TGTGCCAGCAAAGCGGAAGATACGCAGTATTTT CASKAEDTQYF
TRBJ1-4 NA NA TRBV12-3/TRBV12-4 TGTGCCAGCAGTTTAGGGTACTATGAAAAACTGTTTTTT CASSLGYYEKLFF
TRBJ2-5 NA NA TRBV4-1 TGCGCCAGCAGCCAAGCGGGACTCTTTCAAGAGACCCAGTACTTC CASSQAGLFQETQYF
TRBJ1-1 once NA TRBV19 TGTGCCAGTAGCTACGGAGGGACTGAAGCTTTCTTT CASSYGGTEAFF
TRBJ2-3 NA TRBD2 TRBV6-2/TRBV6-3 TGTGCCAGCAGTGGAGCGGGGGGGCTAACAGATACGCAGTATTTT CASSGAGGLTDTQYF
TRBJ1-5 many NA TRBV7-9 TGTGCCAGCAGCCTAAAGGGGGTCGATCAGCCCCAGCATTTT CASSLKGVDQPQHF
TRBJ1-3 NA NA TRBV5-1 TGCGCCAGCAGACCGTCTTACTTGACGGGGGCTGGAAACACCATATATTTT CASRPSYLTGAGNTIYF
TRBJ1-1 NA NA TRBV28 TGTGCCAGCAGCCCTACTCAGAACACTGAAGCTTTCTTT CASSPTQNTEAFF
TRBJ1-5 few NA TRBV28 TGTGCCAGCAAGAAGGGGTTAGATAGCAATCAGCCCCAGCATTTT CASKKGLDSNQPQHF
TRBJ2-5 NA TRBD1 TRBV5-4 TGTGCCAGCAGGAGACAGGGGGCAAAGGAGACCCAGTACTTC CASRRQGAKETQYF
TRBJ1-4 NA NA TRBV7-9 TGTGCCAGCAGCTTAGTAGAGCAGGGTGAAAAACTGTTTTTT CASSLVEQGEKLFF
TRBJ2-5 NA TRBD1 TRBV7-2 TGTGCCAGCAGCTCGAACAGGGGAAAGGAGACCCAGTACTTC CASSSNRGKETQYF
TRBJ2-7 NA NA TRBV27 TGTGCCAGCAGTCTAACAGGGTCCTACGAGCAGTACTTC CASSLTGSYEQYF
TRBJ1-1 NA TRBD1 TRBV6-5 TGTGCCAGCATTCTACAGGGGAGCACTGAAGCTTTCTTT CASILQGSTEAFF
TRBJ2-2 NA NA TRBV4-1 TGCGCCAGCAGCCAATCCCGATCGGACACCGGGGAGCTGTTTTTT CASSQSRSDTGELFF